The 8 T cell receptor beta chains in this list originate from one sample, sequenced in a study of T-cell memory formation after mild COVID-19. TCRdb passed the 5' RACE reads through MiXCR, listing each CDR3 protein once. The sample lists around 310,000 distinct CDR3 sequences, about 15% seen once, with around 20% in the top ten. Sequencing was performed on PBMCs or a T cell subset sorted from them (not recorded which). The receptors were sampled from a man aged 18 to 30 who had mild COVID-19 (a few samples of this study predate the infection). Cell type and time point are not known.

This clonotype was recorded a few times. The chain employs TRBV7-2 and TRBJ2-5, with 8 positions matching TRBD1. This CDR3 has 15 amino acids. V lost 5 bases, J lost 4 bases, and 9 bases stayed unmatched. From germline, CDR1 is SGHTA and CDR2 FQGNSA. CDR3 loop: CASSPRQGRVETQYF. The CDR3 coding sequence is TGTGCCAGCAGCCCCCGACAGGGGCGGGTAGAGACCCAGTACTTC.

This clonotype was counted at least ten times. This chain uses TRBV6-5 with TRBJ2-2; D might be TRBD2 (6 bases). The CDR3 loop spans 13 amino acids. Germline V gene lookup returns CDR1 MNHEY and CDR2 SVGAGI. The V end was cut by 8 bases, the J end by 1 base, with 8 bases between. The CDR3 DNA is TGTGCCAGCGTGGAGGGGAACACCGGGGAGCTGTTTTTT. It translates to CASVEGNTGELFF.

This clonotype was recorded a few times. The chain couples TRBV12-3 or TRBV12-4 to TRBJ1-1; the D is unclear. The CDR3 is made up of 12 amino acids. Between the trimmed V and J ends, which lost 7 bases and 5 bases, there was a span of 11 bases. The CDR3 DNA follows: TGTGCCAGCAAGAGTGGCGGGACTGAAGCTTTCTTT. The encoded protein is CASKSGGTEAFF.

This chain uses TRBV11-2 with TRBJ2-2, with 9 bases identical to TRBD1. CDR3 length: 17 residues. Per germline, CDR1 SGHAT and CDR2 FQNNGV. Germline trimming cut 1 base from V and 5 bases from J; bases unmatched to any gene: 8. CDR3 DNA: TGTGCCAGCAGCTTAGGACCGGGACAGGGAGGGACCGGGGAGCTGTTTTTT. It encodes CASSLGPGQGGTGELFF. Using reference TRBV11-2 and TRBJ2-2 for the parts outside the CDR3, the full variable domain is EAGVAQSPRYKIIEKRQSVAFWCNPISGHATLYWYQQILGQGPKLLIQFQNNGVVDDSQLPKDRFSAERLKGVDSTLKIQPAKLEDSAVYLCASSLGPGQGGTGELFFGEGSRLTVL.

This clonotype appeared many times. V and J are TRBV11-2 and TRBJ2-5; D uncertain. CDR3 length: 12 amino acids. Germline CDR1 is SGHAT and CDR2 is FQNNGV. Trimming removed 5 bases from V and 7 bases from J, with 11 bases in between. The CDR3 sequence: CASSPILGTQYF. In DNA form, the CDR3 reads TGTGCCAGCAGCCCTATCCTAGGGACCCAGTACTTC. The variable domain in full, with the rest retrieved from reference TRBV11-2 and TRBJ2-5, is EAGVAQSPRYKIIEKRQSVAFWCNPISGHATLYWYQQILGQGPKLLIQFQNNGVVDDSQLPKDRFSAERLKGVDSTLKIQPAKLEDSAVYLCASSPILGTQYFGPGTRLLVL.

The chain couples TRBV6-2 or TRBV6-3 to TRBJ1-6, with a weak D call TRBD1 (6 bases). Trimming took off 2 bases at V and 0 bases at J, with 17 bases between the two ends. The CDR3 is made up of 19 amino acids. In germline, CDR1 is MNHEY, CDR2 SVGEGT. Written as DNA, the CDR3 is TGTGCCAGCAGTTACCCCGGACAGACTACGAGCTCCTATAATTCACCCCTCCACTTT. It codes for CASSYPGQTTSSYNSPLHF.

The V call is TRBV3-1, the J call TRBJ2-5; the match to TRBD2 covers 15 bases. V lost 6 bases to trimming and J lost 9 bases; unmatched junction nucleotides: 5. CDR3 size: 14 residues. Germline V lookup: CDR1 LGHDT, CDR2 YNNKEL (reference sequence). CDR3 sequence reads: CASRGTSGGSSQYF. CDR3 in DNA: TGTGCCAGCAGGGGGACTAGCGGGGGGTCCTCCCAGTACTTC.

V and J are TRBV9 and TRBJ2-5, with D possibly being TRBD1 (7 bases). This CDR3 spans 14 amino acids. Trimming stripped 4 bases from V and 4 bases from J, with 14 bases between. Germline CDR1 and CDR2: SGDLS and YYNGEE. DNA of the CDR3: TGTGCCAGCAGCCGCGGGCAGGGGGGAGAGACCCAGTACTTC. As protein: CASSRGQGGETQYF.